The text below deals with one T cell receptor (beta chain). Its target antigen remains unknown. Qualities for individual bases were not recorded, and no much larger clone is one base off. The record originates from a study of blood T cell repertoires in COVID-19 (dated by TCRdb to 2018 to 2020). With regard to the full study: The collaborator samples originated in the United States, Italy and Spain and spanned the acute and convalescent phases of COVID-19. The prospective study material was composed of cDNA or gDNA derived from T cells, B-cell-depleted T cells, or PBMCs. Deeply sampled blood TCRbeta repertoires from subjects exposed to, actively infected with, or recovered from COVID-19 were included in the dataset. The repertoires were released in a freely available public database intended as a resource for research on the immune response to SARS-CoV-2. Samples came from the ongoing ImmuneRACE study (first 160 participants) plus 1,254 subjects from 6 global collaborators. A de-identified subject ID, COVID-19 status, age in years and sex were almost always included in the sample metadata. Where HLA class I and class II types were available, the types were taken from metadata supplied by the sample provider, not from assay-based typing.

Trimming at the junction amounts to 3 bases on V and 4 bases on J, and the germline ends lie 13 bases apart. The CDR3 contains 14 residues, cysteine and phenylalanine counted. Only CDR3 DNA remains: 42 bases, in frame from the first base. Via the germline V gene, CDR1 is SGHDT and CDR2 YYEEEE. Study-wide findings and limitations: The quantity of clinical and demographic metadata differed by source and by participant and was supplied without curation.

TCRbeta CDR3 regions were amplified from genomic DNA by means of the immunoSEQ Assay, a bias-controlled multiplex PCR. The source study handled its data this way. The number of nucleated cells in each sample was estimated by amplification of reference gene primers within the assay. To quantify the absolute abundance of each unique TCRbeta CDR3 rearrangement, sequence reads were collapsed and filtered. For each sample, productive Simpson clonality was calculated as the square root of Simpson's diversity index across productive rearrangements. TCRdb holds this immuneACCESS table with in-frame rearrangements only. Some clones are missing; in checked studies, unresolved V genes explain under half, and the rest has no known cause. From that table come the V and J calls and clone size; the DNA was used to work out D and trimming. This sample has roughly 92,000 clones in its table, and around 87% of those were observed once. The biggest ten clones account for about 5% of the sample.

Whole blood was collected in K2EDTA tubes by collaborating institutions according to the institutions' own protocols. For TCRbeta analysis, collaborators shipped samples as frozen whole blood, isolated PBMCs, or DNA extracted from either of those sample types. This receptor chain uses TRBV5-6 and TRBJ1-1; no D gene call is confident. The clonotype originates from a woman older than 75 with acute or convalescent COVID-19. Input material: peripheral blood. The CDR3: CASSSDSRSTEAFF. The base sequence is TGTGCCAGCAGCTCGGACTCTAGGAGCACTGAAGCTTTCTTT.